This is a list of T cell receptor beta chains from one sample in a study of T-cell reconstitution after alpha-beta-depleted transplantation in children. One entry per CDR3 protein, called by TCRdb with MiXCR from the PCR reads. This table has a few hundred thousand distinct CDR3 sequences, 6.5% to 9% appearing once. The sample here was peripheral blood, taken 360 days after TCRalphabeta/CD19-depleted stem cell transplant. These receptors came from a female patient between 2 and 15 years old who had a stem cell transplant for Fanconi anemia, so the T cells may come from the graft donor. Each CDR3 is given with its conserved first and last residue. The D gene is left open where the match is weak. Rows give clone size only sometimes, using once, few, many, or a class for an expanded clone.

CDR3aa	CDR3nt	v_gene	d_gene	abundance	j_gene
CASSLTSSNGATDTQYF	TGTGCCAGCAGCTTAACATCCTCCAATGGGGCCACAGATACGCAGTATTTT	TRBV7-2	-	-	TRBJ2-3
CASSRQRGTVDHYEQYF	TGTGCCAGCAGCCGGCAACGCGGGACGGTGGACCACTACGAGCAGTACTTC	TRBV4-2	-	-	TRBJ2-7
CASSLTRDRGLATDTQYF	TGTGCCAGCAGCCTAACGCGGGACAGGGGGCTGGCCACAGATACGCAGTATTTT	TRBV14	TRBD1	few	TRBJ2-3
CASSPIRSIQETQYF	TGTGCCAGCTCACCCATACGTTCAATCCAAGAGACCCAGTACTTC	TRBV18	-	few	TRBJ2-5
CASSQVLASYEQYF	TGTGCCAGCAGCCAAGTTTTAGCGAGCTACGAGCAGTACTTC	TRBV3-1	-	many	TRBJ2-7
CASSYSTSGVNTGELFF	TGTGCCAGCAGTTACTCGACTAGCGGGGTAAACACCGGGGAGCTGTTTTTT	TRBV6-5	TRBD2	-	TRBJ2-2
CASTIQGYGGYTF	TGTGCCAGCACCATACAGGGTTATGGGGGCTACACCTTC	TRBV7-8	-	many	TRBJ1-2
CASSQTWDYTEAFF	TGTGCCAGCAGCCAGACCTGGGACTACACTGAAGCTTTCTTT	TRBV14	-	few	TRBJ1-1
CSAPDSSYNEQFF	TGCAGCGCGCCCGATAGCTCCTACAATGAGCAGTTCTTC	TRBV29-1	-	many	TRBJ2-1
CAWGPRGKDTQYF	TGTGCCTGGGGTCCCCGGGGGAAAGATACGCAGTATTTT	TRBV30	-	few	TRBJ2-3